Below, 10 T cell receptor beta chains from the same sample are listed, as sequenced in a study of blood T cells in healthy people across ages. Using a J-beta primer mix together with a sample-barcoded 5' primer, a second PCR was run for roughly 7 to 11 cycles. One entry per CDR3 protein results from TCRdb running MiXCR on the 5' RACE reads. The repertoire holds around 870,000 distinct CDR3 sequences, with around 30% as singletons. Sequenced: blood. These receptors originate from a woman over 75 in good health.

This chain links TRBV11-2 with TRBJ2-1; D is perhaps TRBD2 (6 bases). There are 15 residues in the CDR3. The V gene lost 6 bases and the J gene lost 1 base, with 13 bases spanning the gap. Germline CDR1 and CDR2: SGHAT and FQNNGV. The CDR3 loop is CASRKGLVSYNEQFF. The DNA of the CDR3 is TGTGCCAGCAGGAAGGGACTCGTATCCTACAATGAGCAGTTCTTC.

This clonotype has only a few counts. CDR3 bases: TGTGCCAGCACCCCGCACCTGAACACTGAAGCTTTCTTT. It yields the protein CASTPHLNTEAFF. V usage is TRBV6-6 and J usage is TRBJ1-1, with no clear D. Germline values: CDR1 MNHNY, CDR2 SVGAGI (reference sequence). Trimming shortened V by 7 bases and J by 0 bases, and 9 bases separated the two germline ends. The CDR3 consists of 13 residues.

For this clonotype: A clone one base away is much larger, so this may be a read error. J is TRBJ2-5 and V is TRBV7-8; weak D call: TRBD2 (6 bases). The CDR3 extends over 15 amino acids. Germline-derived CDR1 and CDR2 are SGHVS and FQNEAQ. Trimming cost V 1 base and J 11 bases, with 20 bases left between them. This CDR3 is CASSLGRGLYNEQYF. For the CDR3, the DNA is TGTGCCAGCAGCTTAGGGCGGGGCCTCTACAATGAGCAGTACTTC.

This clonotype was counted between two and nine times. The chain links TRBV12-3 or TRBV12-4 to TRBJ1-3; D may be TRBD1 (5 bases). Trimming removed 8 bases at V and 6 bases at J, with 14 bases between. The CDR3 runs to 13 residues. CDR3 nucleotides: TGTGCCAGCGGTCGGCAGGGAGAAAACACCATATATTTT. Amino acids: CASGRQGENTIYF.

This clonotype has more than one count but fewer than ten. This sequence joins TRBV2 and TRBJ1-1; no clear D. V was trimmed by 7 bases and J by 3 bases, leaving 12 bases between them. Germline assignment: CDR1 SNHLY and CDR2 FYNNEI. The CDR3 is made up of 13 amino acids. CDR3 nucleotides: TGTGCCAGCACTGCAACTTGGGACACTGAAGCTTTCTTT. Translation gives CASTATWDTEAFF.

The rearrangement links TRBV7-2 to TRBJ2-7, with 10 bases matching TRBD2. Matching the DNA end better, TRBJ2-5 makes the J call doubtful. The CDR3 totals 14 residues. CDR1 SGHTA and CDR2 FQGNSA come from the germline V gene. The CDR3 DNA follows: TGTGCCAGCCTACAGCTAGCGGGGGAAGAGACCCAGTACTTC. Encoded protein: CASLQLAGEETQYF.

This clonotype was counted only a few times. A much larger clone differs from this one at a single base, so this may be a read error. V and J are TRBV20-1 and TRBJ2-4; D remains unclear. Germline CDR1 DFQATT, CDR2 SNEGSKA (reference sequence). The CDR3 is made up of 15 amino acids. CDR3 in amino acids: CSAPTLDQAENIQYF. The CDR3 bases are TGCAGTGCCCCAACACTCGACCAAGCCGAAAACATTCAGTACTTC.

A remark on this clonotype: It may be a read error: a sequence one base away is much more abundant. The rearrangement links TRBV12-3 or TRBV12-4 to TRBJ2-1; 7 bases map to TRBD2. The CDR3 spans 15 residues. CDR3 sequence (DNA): TGTGCCAGCAGTATAGACGGGGGGAAGGGGAATGAGCAGTGCTTC. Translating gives CASSIDGGKGNEQCF.

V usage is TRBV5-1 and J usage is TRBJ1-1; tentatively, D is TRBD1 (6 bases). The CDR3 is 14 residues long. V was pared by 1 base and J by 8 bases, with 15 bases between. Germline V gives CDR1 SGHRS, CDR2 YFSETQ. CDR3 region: CASSLFGDKGEAFF. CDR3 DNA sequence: TGCGCCAGCAGCTTGTTTGGGGACAAGGGCGAAGCTTTCTTT.

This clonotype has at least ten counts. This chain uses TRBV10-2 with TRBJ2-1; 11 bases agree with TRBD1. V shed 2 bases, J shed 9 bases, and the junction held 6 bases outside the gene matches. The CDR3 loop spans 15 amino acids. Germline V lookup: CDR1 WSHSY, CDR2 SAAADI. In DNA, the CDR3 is TGCGCCAGCAGTGAGATGGGACAGGGGGTTCGTGAGCAGTTCTTC. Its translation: CASSEMGQGVREQFF.